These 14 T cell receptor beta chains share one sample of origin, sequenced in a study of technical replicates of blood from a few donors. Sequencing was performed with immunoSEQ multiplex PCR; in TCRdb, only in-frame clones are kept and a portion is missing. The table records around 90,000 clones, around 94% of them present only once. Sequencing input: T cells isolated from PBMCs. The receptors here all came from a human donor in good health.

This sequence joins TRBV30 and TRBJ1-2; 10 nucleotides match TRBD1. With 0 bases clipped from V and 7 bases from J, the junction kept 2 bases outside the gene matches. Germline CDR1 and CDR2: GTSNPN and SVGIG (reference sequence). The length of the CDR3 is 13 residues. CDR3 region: CAWSVRTGGGYTF. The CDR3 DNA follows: TGTGCCTGGAGTGTACGGACAGGGGGTGGCTACACCTTC.

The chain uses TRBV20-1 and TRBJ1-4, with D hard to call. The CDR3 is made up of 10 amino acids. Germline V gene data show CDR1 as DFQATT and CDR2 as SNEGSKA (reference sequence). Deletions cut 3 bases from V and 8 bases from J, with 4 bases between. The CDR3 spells CSARQEKLFF. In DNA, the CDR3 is TGCAGTGCTAGGCAGGAAAAACTGTTTTTT.

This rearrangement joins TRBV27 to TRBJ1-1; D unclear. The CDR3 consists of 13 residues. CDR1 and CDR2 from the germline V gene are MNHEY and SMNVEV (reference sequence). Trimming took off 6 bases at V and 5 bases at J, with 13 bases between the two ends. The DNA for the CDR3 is TGTGCCAGCAGCCCTGGCGGCTTGACTGAAGCTTTCTTT. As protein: CASSPGGLTEAFF.

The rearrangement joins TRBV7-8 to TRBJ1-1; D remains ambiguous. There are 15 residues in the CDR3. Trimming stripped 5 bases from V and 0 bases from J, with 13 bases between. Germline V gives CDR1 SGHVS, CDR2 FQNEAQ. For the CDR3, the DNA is TGTGCCAGCAGCCCACCCTTCCAGGTGAACACTGAAGCTTTCTTT. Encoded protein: CASSPPFQVNTEAFF.

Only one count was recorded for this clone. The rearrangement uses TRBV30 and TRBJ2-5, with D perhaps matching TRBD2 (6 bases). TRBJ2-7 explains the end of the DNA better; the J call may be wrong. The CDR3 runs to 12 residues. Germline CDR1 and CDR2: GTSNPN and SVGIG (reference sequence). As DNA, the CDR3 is TGTGCCTGGATCAAGGGAGGATACGAGCAGTACTTC. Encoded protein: CAWIKGGYEQYF.

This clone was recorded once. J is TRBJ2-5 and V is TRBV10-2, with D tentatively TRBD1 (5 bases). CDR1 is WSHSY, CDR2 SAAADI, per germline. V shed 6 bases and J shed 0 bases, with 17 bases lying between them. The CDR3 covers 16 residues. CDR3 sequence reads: CASRGLYEQNQETQYF. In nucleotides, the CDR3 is TGCGCCAGCAGGGGGCTATATGAACAGAACCAAGAGACCCAGTACTTC.

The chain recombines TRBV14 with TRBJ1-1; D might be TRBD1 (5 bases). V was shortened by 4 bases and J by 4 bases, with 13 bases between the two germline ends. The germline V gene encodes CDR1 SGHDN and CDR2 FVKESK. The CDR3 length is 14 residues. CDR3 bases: TGTGCCAGCAGCCTTCACGCCGGGGGCACTGAAGCTTTCTTT. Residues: CASSLHAGGTEAFF.

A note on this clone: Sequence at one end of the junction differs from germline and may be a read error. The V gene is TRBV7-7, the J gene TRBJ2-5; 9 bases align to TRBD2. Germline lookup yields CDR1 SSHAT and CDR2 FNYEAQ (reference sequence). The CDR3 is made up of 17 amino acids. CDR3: CASSPTRAGGFQETQYF. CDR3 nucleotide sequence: TGTGCTAGCAGCCCCACCCGGGCGGGGGGGTTCCAAGAGACCCAGTACTTC.

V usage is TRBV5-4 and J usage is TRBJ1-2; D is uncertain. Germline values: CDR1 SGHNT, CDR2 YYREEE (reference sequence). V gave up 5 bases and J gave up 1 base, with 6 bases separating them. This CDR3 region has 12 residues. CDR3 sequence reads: CASRADNYGYTF. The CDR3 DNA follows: TGTGCCAGCAGGGCCGATAACTATGGCTACACCTTC.

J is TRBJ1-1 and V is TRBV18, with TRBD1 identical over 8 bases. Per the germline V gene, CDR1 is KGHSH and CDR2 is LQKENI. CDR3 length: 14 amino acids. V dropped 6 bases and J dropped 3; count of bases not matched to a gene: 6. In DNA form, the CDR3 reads TGTGCCAGCTCGACAGGGGTCGCGGACACTGAAGCTTTCTTT. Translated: CASSTGVADTEAFF.

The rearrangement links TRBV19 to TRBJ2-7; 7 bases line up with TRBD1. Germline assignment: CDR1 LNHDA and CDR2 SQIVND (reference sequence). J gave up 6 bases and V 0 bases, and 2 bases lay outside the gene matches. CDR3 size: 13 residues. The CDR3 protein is CASSIDRGSEQYF. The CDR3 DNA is TGTGCCAGTAGTATAGACAGGGGGAGCGAGCAGTACTTC.

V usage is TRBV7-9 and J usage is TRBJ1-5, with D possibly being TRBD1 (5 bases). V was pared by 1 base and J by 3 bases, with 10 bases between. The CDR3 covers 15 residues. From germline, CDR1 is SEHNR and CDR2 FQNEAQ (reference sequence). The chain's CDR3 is CASSLVAGNNQPQHF. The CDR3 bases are TGTGCCAGCAGCTTAGTGGCAGGGAACAATCAGCCCCAGCATTTT. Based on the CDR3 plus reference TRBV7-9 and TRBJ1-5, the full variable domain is DTGVSQNPRHKITKRGQNVTFRCDPISEHNRLYWYRQTLGQGPEFLTYFQNEAQLEKSRLLSDRFSAERPKGSFSTLEIQRTEQGDSAMYLCASSLVAGNNQPQHFGDGTRLSIL.

The CDR3 loop reads CASSQRGGTNEAFF. The CDR3 DNA follows: TGCGCCAGCAGCCAGCGGGGGGGGACCAATGAAGCTTTCTTT. V gene TRBV4-1 combines with J gene TRBJ1-1; maybe TRBD1 (5 bases). CDR3 size: 14 residues. Trimming removed 3 bases from V and 7 bases from J, with 15 bases in between. Germline CDR1 is MGHRA and CDR2 is YSYEKL.

CDR3 amino acids: CASDGTGAYNEQFF. The CDR3, as DNA: TGTGCCAGCGATGGGACAGGGGCCTACAATGAGCAGTTCTTC. The V gene is TRBV28, the J gene TRBJ2-1; 10 nucleotides match TRBD1. CDR1 is MDHEN and CDR2 is SYDVKM in the germline V gene. This CDR3 region has 14 residues. Losses at the gene ends were 8 bases for V and 2 bases for J; bases not matched to a gene: 3.